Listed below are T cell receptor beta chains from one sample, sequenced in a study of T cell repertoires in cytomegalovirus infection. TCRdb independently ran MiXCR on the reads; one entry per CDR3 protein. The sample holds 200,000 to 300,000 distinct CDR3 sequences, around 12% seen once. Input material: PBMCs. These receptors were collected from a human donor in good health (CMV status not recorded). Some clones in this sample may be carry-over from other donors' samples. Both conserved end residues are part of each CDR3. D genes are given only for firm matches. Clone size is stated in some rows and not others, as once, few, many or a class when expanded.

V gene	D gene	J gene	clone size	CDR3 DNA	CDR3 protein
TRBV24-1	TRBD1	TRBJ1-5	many	TGTGCCACCAGTGCCAGAGGGACAGGGCTGGGGCAGCCCCAGCATTTT	CATSARGTGLGQPQHF
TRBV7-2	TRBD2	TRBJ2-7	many	TGTGCCAGCAGCCCTAGCGGGAGGCCGTACGAGCAGTACTTC	CASSPSGRPYEQYF
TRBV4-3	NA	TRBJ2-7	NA	TGCGCCAGCAGCCACACCCTGGATAATGGCGAGCAGTACTTC	CASSHTLDNGEQYF
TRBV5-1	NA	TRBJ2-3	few	TGCGCCAGCAACGCGCGGGGAGATACGCAGTATTTT	CASNARGDTQYF
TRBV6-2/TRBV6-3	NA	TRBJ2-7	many	TGTGCCAGCAGGGCCGTGTGGCAGGGCGGAGATAGGAGCTCCTACGAGCAGTACTTC	CASRAVWQGGDRSSYEQYF
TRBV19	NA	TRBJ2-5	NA	TGTGCCAGCGGACCCCCCCGAGAGACCCAGTACTTC	CASGPPRETQYF
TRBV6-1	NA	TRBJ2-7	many	TGTGCCAGCAGCCCTGGTTTGGGGGACCCCTACGAGCAGTACTTC	CASSPGLGDPYEQYF
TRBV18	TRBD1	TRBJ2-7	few	TGTGCCAGCTCGCAGGGACAGCCCTCCTACGAGCAGTACTTC	CASSQGQPSYEQYF
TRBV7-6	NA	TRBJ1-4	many	TGTGCCAGCAGCTTCGATGGATCGGAACTGTTTTTT	CASSFDGSELFF
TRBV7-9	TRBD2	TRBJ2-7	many	TGTGCCAGCAGCTTAACCGGGAGGGAATACGAGCAGTACTTC	CASSLTGREYEQYF
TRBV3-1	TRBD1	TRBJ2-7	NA	TGTGCCAGCAGCCAAGATTCGGACAGGAGTTCGGCGTACTTC	CASSQDSDRSSAYF
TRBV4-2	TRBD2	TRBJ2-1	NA	TGTGCCAGCAGCCAAGAACGGCTAGCGGGACACTACAATGAGCAGTTCTTC	CASSQERLAGHYNEQFF
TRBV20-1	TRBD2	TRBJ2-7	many	TGCAGTGCTAGAGTGGGTAGCGGGGGGACCGAGCAGTACTTC	CSARVGSGGTEQYF
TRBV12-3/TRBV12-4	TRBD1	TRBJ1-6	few	TGTGCCAGCAGGGGGACAGGCAATAATTCACCCCTCCACTTT	CASRGTGNNSPLHF
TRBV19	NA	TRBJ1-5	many	TGTGCCAGCCTGCTGGAGGGGGGCGGTCAGCCCCAGCATTTT	CASLLEGGGQPQHF
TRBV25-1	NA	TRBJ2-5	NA	TGTGCCAGCAGTTGGGATCTCCGAGGGGAGACCCAGTACTTC	CASSWDLRGETQYF
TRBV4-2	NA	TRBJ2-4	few	TGTGCCAGCAGCCAAGAAACGGGAGCCAAAAACATTCAGTACTTC	CASSQETGAKNIQYF
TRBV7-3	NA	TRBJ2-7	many	TGTGCCAGCAGCCCGAGGGCAGGGACCTACGAGCAGTACTTC	CASSPRAGTYEQYF
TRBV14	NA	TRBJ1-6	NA	TGTGCCAGCAGCCAAGACAGGGTTCTGTCCCGATATTCACCCCTCCACTTT	CASSQDRVLSRYSPLHF
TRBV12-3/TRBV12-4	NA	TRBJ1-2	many	TGTGCCAGCAGATCCGGGGGGGCTGGCTATGGCTACACCTTC	CASRSGGAGYGYTF
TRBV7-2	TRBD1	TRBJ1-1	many	TGTGCCAGCAGCACTCGACAGGGGAGGATGGCTGAAGCTTTCTTT	CASSTRQGRMAEAFF
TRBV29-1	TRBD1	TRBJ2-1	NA	TGCAGCGTTGGGGGGACAGGGAGAGGGACCGCTGAGCAGTTCTTC	CSVGGTGRGTAEQFF
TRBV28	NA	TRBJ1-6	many	TGTGCCAGCAGCCCACCAAGGGTGGCAGTCCTAAATTCACCCCTCCACTTT	CASSPPRVAVLNSPLHF
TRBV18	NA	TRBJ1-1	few	TGTGCCAGCTCCCCCGCCGACATGGACACTGAAGCTTTCTTT	CASSPADMDTEAFF
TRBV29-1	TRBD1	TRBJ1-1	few	TGCAGCGTCTCAACAGGGGCGGACACTGAAGCTTTCTTT	CSVSTGADTEAFF
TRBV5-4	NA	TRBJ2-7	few	TGTGCCAGCAGCTTGAGTAGCGCCAGTACGAACTACGAGCAGTACTTC	CASSLSSASTNYEQYF
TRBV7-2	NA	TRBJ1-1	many	TGTGCCAGCAGCTTAGCGCCCGGATCGGCTGAAGCTTTCTTT	CASSLAPGSAEAFF
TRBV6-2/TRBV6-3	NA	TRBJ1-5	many	TGTGCCAGCAGTTACTCGGGGCATTTTGGACAGCTCCTTAATCAGCCCCAGCATTTT	CASSYSGHFGQLLNQPQHF
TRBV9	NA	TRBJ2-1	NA	TGTGCCAGCAGCGCCGGCTTTGGCGGTGAGCAGTTCTTC	CASSAGFGGEQFF
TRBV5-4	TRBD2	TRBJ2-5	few	TGTGCCAGCTTTCTAGCGGGAGGAGTGGAGACCCAGTACTTC	CASFLAGGVETQYF
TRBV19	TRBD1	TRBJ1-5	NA	TGTGCCAGTAGTATGACAGGGGAATCAGGACAGCCCCAGCATTTT	CASSMTGESGQPQHF
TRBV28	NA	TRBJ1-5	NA	TGTGCCAGCAGTCGACAGTTTGGGGGCATAGAGCCCCAGCATTTT	CASSRQFGGIEPQHF
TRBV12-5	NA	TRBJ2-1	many	TGTGCTAGTGGTTCCGGGACTTTTCAGTTCTTC	CASGSGTFQFF
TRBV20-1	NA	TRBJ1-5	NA	TGCAGTGCTAGAGCGAGCAATCAGCCCCAGCATTTT	CSARASNQPQHF
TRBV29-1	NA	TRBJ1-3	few	TGCAGCGTTGTCAGGGAAATCTCTGGAAACACCATATATTTT	CSVVREISGNTIYF
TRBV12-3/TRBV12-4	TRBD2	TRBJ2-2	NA	TGTGCCACCGAGACTAGCGGGAGATTTAACGGGGAGCTGTTTTTT	CATETSGRFNGELFF
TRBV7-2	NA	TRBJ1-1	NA	TGTGCCAGCAGCTTAGAAAGGGTTGTCAACGAAGCTTTCTTT	CASSLERVVNEAFF
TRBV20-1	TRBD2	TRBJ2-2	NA	TGCAGTGCTAGAGATAGGGCTAGCGGGAGTATATTGACCGGGGAGCTGTTTTTT	CSARDRASGSILTGELFF
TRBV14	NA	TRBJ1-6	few	TGTGCCAGCAGCCAAGATGTGGGAAATTCACCCCTCCACTTT	CASSQDVGNSPLHF
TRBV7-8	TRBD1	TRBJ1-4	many	TGTGCCAGCAGCCAATCGACAGGGCTTAATGAAAAACTGTTTTTT	CASSQSTGLNEKLFF
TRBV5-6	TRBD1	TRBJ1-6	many	TGTGCCAGCAGCTTGGAACAGGGGGTTTCACCCCTCCACTTT	CASSLEQGVSPLHF
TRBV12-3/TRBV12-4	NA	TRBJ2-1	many	TGTGCCAGCAGTTTATTAGACCTGGCCGATGAGCAGTTCTTC	CASSLLDLADEQFF
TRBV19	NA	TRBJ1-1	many	TGTGCCAGTAGTATAGATGCGGTCGGAGTCAACACTGAAGCTTTCTTT	CASSIDAVGVNTEAFF
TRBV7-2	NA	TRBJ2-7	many	TGTGCCAGCAGCCCTGGACAGGGAGGGTACGAGCAGTACTTC	CASSPGQGGYEQYF
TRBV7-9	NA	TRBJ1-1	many	TGTGCCGGTAGGGGGGCAGGGATGAACACTGAAGCTTTCTTT	CAGRGAGMNTEAFF
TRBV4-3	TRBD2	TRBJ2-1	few	TGCGCCAGCAGCCAAGAAAGGGCTAGCGGAGCCTACAATGAGCAGTTCTTC	CASSQERASGAYNEQFF
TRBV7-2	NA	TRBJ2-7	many	TGTGCCAGCAGCTTAGGTTTCTACGAGCAGTACTTC	CASSLGFYEQYF
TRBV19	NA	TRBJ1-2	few	TGTGCCAGTAGTATAGAGGCTGGGGGTCCCTATGGCTACACCTTC	CASSIEAGGPYGYTF
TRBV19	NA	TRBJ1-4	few	TGTGCCAGTAGCACCAGGGGAACTCCTGAAAAACTGTTTTTT	CASSTRGTPEKLFF
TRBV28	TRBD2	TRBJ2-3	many	TGTGCCAGCAGTTTACCGCGCGGGAGGGATAATACGCAGTATTTT	CASSLPRGRDNTQYF
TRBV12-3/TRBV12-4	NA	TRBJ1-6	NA	TGTGCCAGCAGCCCCTCGGTTTCCTATAATTCACCCCTCCACTTT	CASSPSVSYNSPLHF
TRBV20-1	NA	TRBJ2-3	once	TGCAGTGCTAGAGAGGCCGAAGGGAATCAGGATACGCAGTATTTT	CSAREAEGNQDTQYF